Here is one TCR beta chain with its context. The antigen is not known. This sample is part of a study of T-cell reconstitution after alpha-beta-depleted transplantation in children. This CDR3 spans 17 amino acids. Trimming took 0 bases from V and 5 from J; bases not matched to a gene: 6. Germline CDR1 is KGHSH and CDR2 is LQKENI. Study-wide results and limits: About two months after transplant, alpha-beta T cells reportedly came from several hundred expanded graft clones. Newly produced T cells mostly accounted for T-cell counts and diversity one year post-transplant. Surviving recipient T cells and intrathymic progenitors accounted for some patients' high TCRbeta diversity at day 60.

A library of TCRbeta sequences, prepared with unique molecular identifiers, was generated. TCRdb fed the PCR reads into MiXCR, producing one record per CDR3 protein. The data contain about 350,000 distinct CDR3 sequences, 15% to 20% of them singletons. The TCR originated in a male patient between 2 and 15 years old who had a stem cell transplant for acute lymphoblastic leukemia, so the T cells may come from the graft donor. The chain combines TRBV18 with TRBJ2-7; 14 bases match TRBD2. The sample in question was PBMCs, mostly from graft donor cells, obtained 360 days after TCRalphabeta/CD19-depleted stem cell transplant. The CDR3, as DNA: TGTGCCAGCTCACCACCTTACGGGACTAGCGGGAGTGACGAGCAGTACTTC. Its protein is CASSPPYGTSGSDEQYF.